The clone carrying this T cell receptor (beta chain) was detected a few times. Antigen unknown. These data come from a study of vaccination and CD4 T cells after COVID-19. With the Oncomine TCR Beta short-read assay, DNA from cultured CD4+ T cells was sequenced. TCRdb re-derived calls from the PCR reads in MiXCR, one entry per CDR3 protein. The sample records about 15,000 distinct CDR3 sequences, roughly 52% being singletons. The sample's treatment: roughly 11-day PBMC culture with coronavirus spike peptide pools or control peptides (ViraFEST assay). The V end was cut by 0 bases, the J end by 2 bases, with 6 bases between. The CDR3 is 14 amino acids. In germline, CDR1 is SGHAT, CDR2 FQNNGV.

The receptor comes from a human donor who had recovered from COVID-19. Sample: CD4+ T cells from blood, cultured in vitro. The gene calls are TRBV11-2 and TRBJ2-3; tentatively, D is TRBD2 (5 bases). This CDR3 reads CASSLEGLTDTQYF. The CDR3 coding sequence is TGTGCCAGCAGCTTAGAAGGACTCACAGATACGCAGTATTTT.